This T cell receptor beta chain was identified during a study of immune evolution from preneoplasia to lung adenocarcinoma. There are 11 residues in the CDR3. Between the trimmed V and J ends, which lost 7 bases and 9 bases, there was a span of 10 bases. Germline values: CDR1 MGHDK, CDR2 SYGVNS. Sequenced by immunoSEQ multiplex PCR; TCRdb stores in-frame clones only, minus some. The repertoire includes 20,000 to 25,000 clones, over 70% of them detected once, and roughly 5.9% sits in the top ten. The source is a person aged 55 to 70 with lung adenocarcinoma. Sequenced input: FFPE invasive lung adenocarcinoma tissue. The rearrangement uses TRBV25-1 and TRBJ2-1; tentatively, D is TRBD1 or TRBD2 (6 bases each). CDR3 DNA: TGTGCCAGCATCAGGGGAGGTGAGCAGTTCTTC. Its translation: CASIRGGEQFF.